The 31 T cell receptor beta chains presented below share a single source sample, sequenced in a study of radiation and T cells in renal cell carcinoma. The protocol was immunoSEQ multiplex PCR, while the TCRdb copy is restricted to in-frame clones and leaves out a portion. The sample shows some 14,000 clones, approximately 50% of them seen only once. Treatment denoted: treatment-naive control, cytoreductive nephrectomy. The specimen comprised tumor tissue, sampled from a patient whose treatment was nephrectomy without radiotherapy. Every receptor here comes from a man in his fifties with renal cell carcinoma.

This clone has just a few counts. V is TRBV27 and J is TRBJ1-2; 9 bases map to TRBD1. CDR1 MNHEY and CDR2 SMNVEV come from the germline V gene (reference sequence). CDR3 size: 16 residues. After removal of 5 bases from V and 6 bases from J, the junction contained 13 bases not matched to a gene. The CDR3 DNA is TGTGCCAGCAGTCCTCCTATAGGACAGGGGCCTCATGGCTACACCTTC. Translated, it gives CASSPPIGQGPHGYTF.

The J gene is TRBJ1-6, the V gene TRBV5-5; D gene ambiguous. CDR3 length equals 15 residues. The V end was cut by 1 base, the J end by 7 bases, with 12 bases between. CDR1 and CDR2 from the germline V gene are SGHKS and YYEKEE (reference sequence). The CDR3 DNA sequence: TGTGCCAGCAGCTTGCAAGGGTTGGGGAATTCACCCCTCCACTTT. Its protein is CASSLQGLGNSPLHF.

This clone was counted between two and nine times. The sample holds other DNA sequences that translate to the same CDR3. This chain's CDR3 is CASSPGGLEAFF. CDR3 DNA: TGTGCCAGCAGCCCCGGCGGACTTGAAGCTTTCTTT. This chain connects TRBV9 to TRBJ1-1; unclear D gene. Trimming pared 4 bases from V and 7 bases from J, leaving 11 bases between. This CDR3 comprises 12 residues. Germline CDR1 reads SGDLS; CDR2 reads YYNGEE. Looking up the rest from reference TRBV9 and TRBJ1-1 gives the full variable domain: DSGVTQTPKHLITATGQRVTLRCSPRSGDLSVYWYQQSLDQGLQFLIQYYNGEERAKGNILERFSAQQFPDLHSELNLSSLELGDSALYFCASSPGGLEAFFGQGTRLTVV.

The chain carries TRBV27 and TRBJ2-7; 9 positions agree with TRBD1. With V trimmed by 3 bases and J by 6 bases, 12 bases remained unmatched. CDR1 and CDR2 from the germline V gene are MNHEY and SMNVEV (reference sequence). The CDR3 has 16 residues. The CDR3 reads CASSFGLGQGQREQYF. CDR3 bases: TGTGCCAGCAGTTTCGGTTTAGGACAGGGGCAACGCGAGCAGTACTTC.

The CDR3 spells CASSLGLPNEKLFF. DNA of the CDR3: TGTGCCAGCAGCCTGGGACTGCCTAATGAAAAACTGTTTTTT. This chain links TRBV9 with TRBJ1-4; TRBD1 is a possible D gene (5 bases). Trimming removed 4 bases from V and 3 bases from J, with 10 bases in between. The germline V gene has CDR1 SGDLS and CDR2 YYNGEE. This CDR3 is 14 amino acids long.

The chain joins TRBV7-2 to TRBJ2-3; 9 bases fit TRBD2. V was pared by 4 bases and J by 0 bases, with 5 bases of the junction left unmatched. Looked up from germline, CDR1 is SGHTA and CDR2 is FQGNSA. There are 16 residues in the CDR3. CDR3 sequence (DNA): TGTGCCAGCAGCTCCCTAGCGGGGCGTAGCACAGATACGCAGTATTTT. This sequence encodes CASSSLAGRSTDTQYF.

V and J are TRBV5-6 and TRBJ1-1, with D perhaps matching TRBD1 (5 bases). The CDR3 sequence is 15 residues long. Per germline, CDR1 SGHDT and CDR2 YYEEEE. Trimming removed 2 bases from V and 1 base from J, with 12 bases in between. The CDR3 is CASSFPTGGNTEAFF. CDR3 nucleotide sequence: TGTGCCAGCAGCTTTCCTACAGGAGGGAACACTGAAGCTTTCTTT.

This clone was recorded a few times. The genes are TRBV25-1 and TRBJ1-1; D unclear. V was pared by 2 bases and J by 2 bases, with 12 bases between. This CDR3 spans 15 amino acids. The germline gives CDR1 MGHDK, CDR2 SYGVNS. Here the CDR3 reads CASSEVGGGNTEAFF. The CDR3 region has the DNA TGTGCCAGCAGTGAAGTAGGCGGAGGTAACACTGAAGCTTTCTTT.

The table lists this clone with a few counts. The V and J genes are TRBV6-5 and TRBJ1-1; D not certain. V lost 6 bases to trimming and J lost 6 bases, with 14 bases between them. Germline assignment: CDR1 MNHEY and CDR2 SVGAGI. The CDR3 sequence is 13 residues long. The CDR3 spells CASSQWQTPEAFF. DNA of the CDR3: TGTGCCAGCAGCCAATGGCAGACCCCTGAAGCTTTCTTT.

This clone turned up a few times. The chain links TRBV7-2 to TRBJ1-1, with D perhaps TRBD1 (6 bases). From germline, CDR1 is SGHTA and CDR2 FQGNSA. This CDR3 is 14 amino acids long. Trimming stripped 6 bases from V and 7 bases from J, with 18 bases between. The CDR3 region has the DNA TGTGCCAGCAGTCGGGCGATCGGACAGATTGAAGCTTTCTTT. It encodes CASSRAIGQIEAFF.

V is TRBV7-2 and J is TRBJ1-2; weak D call: TRBD1 (6 bases). The CDR3 has 13 amino acids. Germline loops: CDR1 SGHTA, CDR2 FQGNSA. Trimming removed 5 bases at V and 8 bases at J, with 15 bases between. CDR3 residues: CASSPHREGGYTF. CDR3 nucleotide sequence: TGTGCCAGCAGCCCTCACAGGGAAGGAGGCTACACCTTC.

V usage is TRBV4-2 and J usage is TRBJ1-2; TRBD1 agrees at 8 bases. This CDR3 comprises 15 residues. V lost 0 bases and J lost 4; bases outside the gene matches: 4. The germline V gene encodes CDR1 LGHNA and CDR2 YNFKEQ. The CDR3 loop reads CASSQDQGTGYGYTF. The CDR3 DNA is TGTGCCAGCAGCCAAGACCAGGGGACAGGCTATGGCTACACCTTC.

The chain combines TRBV5-1 with TRBJ2-7, with a possible D match to TRBD2 (6 bases). Germline V gene data show CDR1 as SGHRS and CDR2 as YFSETQ. CDR3 length equals 14 residues. V lost 0 bases and J 4 bases, leaving 11 bases between the germline ends. This chain's CDR3 is CASSLVVAEYEQYF. CDR3 nucleotides: TGCGCCAGCAGCTTGGTGGTAGCGGAGTACGAGCAGTACTTC.

This chain's CDR3 is CASGTSGAVTQYF. The CDR3 DNA reads TGTGCCAGTGGGACTAGCGGGGCGGTTACGCAGTATTTT. The chain has TRBV6-1 and TRBJ2-3, with 13 bases fitting TRBD2. CDR3 length: 13 amino acids. V shed 9 bases and J 8 bases; nucleotides not matched to a gene: 5. In germline, CDR1 is MNHNS, CDR2 SASEGT.

This clone was seen more than once but under ten times. The gene calls are TRBV6-6 and TRBJ1-4; D is undetermined. The CDR3 length is 14 residues. In germline, CDR1 is MNHNY, CDR2 SVGAGI (reference sequence). Trimming shortened V by 7 bases and J by 3 bases, and 12 bases separated the two germline ends. CDR3 in DNA: TGTGCCAGCACCGACGTCGGCTCTAATGAAAAACTGTTTTTT. Its protein product is CASTDVGSNEKLFF.

J is TRBJ1-6 and V is TRBV2; D is perhaps TRBD1 (6 bases). Trimming removed 1 base from V and 8 bases from J, with 12 bases in between. The germline V gene has CDR1 SNHLY and CDR2 FYNNEI. The CDR3 extends over 15 amino acids. CDR3 sequence: CASSEVEQGYSPLHF. The CDR3 region has the DNA TGTGCCAGCAGTGAAGTTGAACAGGGATATTCACCCCTCCACTTT.

The CDR3 bases are TGTGCCAGCCAAATATACAGGGAGAATTCACCCCTCCACTTT. Translating it yields CASQIYRENSPLHF. The rearrangement uses TRBV6-5 and TRBJ1-6; TRBD1 might be the D (6 bases). This CDR3 contains 14 residues. CDR1 and CDR2 (germline): MNHEY, SVGAGI. V was clipped by 8 bases and J by 7 bases, with 15 bases between them.

The genes are TRBV15 and TRBJ1-2; D call uncertain. This CDR3 comprises 17 residues. CDR1 LNHNV and CDR2 YYDKDF come from the germline V gene (reference sequence). Trimming cost V 5 bases and J 12 bases, with 31 bases left between them. CDR3 sequence: CATSAPLASGQHSYDTF. The CDR3, as DNA: TGTGCCACCAGCGCCCCCCTCGCGAGCGGCCAGCATAGCTATGACACCTTC.

This clone was recorded only once. This chain connects TRBV9 to TRBJ1-6; the D is unclear. The CDR3 runs 13 residues. Germline loops: CDR1 SGDLS, CDR2 YYNGEE. Trimming pared 4 bases from V and 5 bases from J, leaving 7 bases between. Written as DNA, the CDR3 is TGTGCCAGCAGCTTCCAAGATAATTCACCCCTCCACTTT. It encodes CASSFQDNSPLHF.

The chain has TRBV4-1 and TRBJ1-1; D is possibly TRBD1 (6 bases). Trimming shortened V by 9 bases and J by 1 base, and 15 bases separated the two germline ends. In germline, CDR1 is MGHRA, CDR2 YSYEKL. The CDR3 is 14 amino acids. DNA of the CDR3: TGCGCCAGTGGTTCGGGACACCAGAACACTGAAGCTTTCTTT. Translated: CASGSGHQNTEAFF.

In its sample, this clone was seen a few times. A junction boundary mismatches the germline segment, possibly from a read error. J is TRBJ1-4 and V is TRBV6-5, with a possible D match to TRBD1 (6 bases). Germline V gene sequence: CDR1 MNHEY, CDR2 SVGAGI. CDR3 size: 12 residues. CDR3 sequence reads: CASSSPGVVPTF. The CDR3 bases are TGTGCCAGCAGCTCCCCAGGGGTGGTCCCCACTTTT.

There are a few counts of this clone. V gene TRBV10-3 combines with J gene TRBJ2-2, with no clear D. V lost 10 bases, J lost 8 bases, and 23 bases lay in between. CDR1 and CDR2 from the germline V gene are ENHRY and SYGVKD. CDR3 length: 15 residues. The CDR3 DNA reads as TGTGCCAGCGCTTTGGGCCAGGTTTTATTGGGGGAGCTGTTTTTT. This gives the protein CASALGQVLLGELFF.

The chain combines TRBV11-1 with TRBJ1-1; 7 bases are a match to TRBD1. The J segment lost 5 bases and the V segment lost 5 bases, leaving 8 bases of the junction unmatched. This CDR3 is built from 14 residues. CDR1 and CDR2 (germline): SGHAT, FQDESV (reference sequence). CDR3 loop: CASSLTGDGTEAFF. DNA for the CDR3: TGTGCCAGCAGCCTAACAGGGGATGGTACTGAAGCTTTCTTT.

The chain combines TRBV5-5 with TRBJ1-6; D is ambiguous. Germline V gene data show CDR1 as SGHKS and CDR2 as YYEKEE (reference sequence). V was pared by 2 bases and J by 9 bases, with 12 bases between. CDR3 length equals 14 residues. The CDR3 nucleotides read TGTGCCAGCAGCTTAATTCGGGCTACTTCACCCCTCCACTTT. Translation gives CASSLIRATSPLHF.

The chain is built from TRBV5-6 and TRBJ1-4; weak D call: TRBD1 (5 bases). The CDR3 has 15 residues. V lost 2 bases and J lost 10, with 18 bases in between. Germline CDR1 and CDR2: SGHDT and YYEEEE. The CDR3 DNA follows: TGTGCCAGCAGCTTTTTAGCTAAAGGGGAGGGAAAACTGTTTTTT. Translated: CASSFLAKGEGKLFF.

The sample holds one count of this clone. The rearrangement links TRBV7-6 to TRBJ1-2; no clear D gene. CDR1 and CDR2 from the germline V gene are SGHVS and FNYEAQ. V was cut by 1 base and J by 0 bases, with 18 bases left in between. This CDR3 region has 18 residues. CDR3 loop: CASSLVGLEEPANYGYTF. For the CDR3, the DNA is TGTGCCAGCAGCTTAGTAGGCCTGGAAGAACCCGCTAACTATGGCTACACCTTC. The variable domain in full, completed from reference TRBV7-6 and TRBJ1-2, reads GAGVSQSPRYKVTKRGQDVALRCDPISGHVSLYWYRQALGQGPEFLTYFNYEAQQDKSGLPNDRFSAERPEGSISTLTIQRTEQRDSAMYRCASSLVGLEEPANYGYTFGSGTRLTVV.

The rearrangement links TRBV5-6 to TRBJ2-2; D not certain. The V end was cut by 0 bases, the J end by 1 base, with 13 bases between. This CDR3 spans 17 amino acids. Germline V gene lookup returns CDR1 SGHDT and CDR2 YYEEEE. The CDR3 coding sequence is TGTGCCAGCAGCTTGGCTGGTTCTTATCTGAACACCGGGGAGCTGTTTTTT. This sequence encodes CASSLAGSYLNTGELFF.

This clone was detected once. The rearrangement uses TRBV7-8 and TRBJ1-1; 7 nucleotides agree with TRBD1. CDR1 and CDR2 from the germline V gene are SGHVS and FQNEAQ. Trimming at V came to 5 bases and at J to 2 bases, leaving 14 bases not matched to a gene. The CDR3 has 17 residues. CDR3 in DNA: TGTGCCAGCAGCCTCCTAACAGGGGCTCAGGGAAACACTGAAGCTTTCTTT. Protein sequence: CASSLLTGAQGNTEAFF.

This rearrangement joins TRBV9 to TRBJ1-5; D is unresolved. V gave up 0 bases and J gave up 4 bases, with 2 bases separating them. This CDR3 has 12 amino acids. In germline, CDR1 is SGDLS, CDR2 YYNGEE. The CDR3 is CASSVGNQPQHF. The CDR3 DNA is TGTGCCAGCAGCGTAGGAAATCAGCCCCAGCATTTT.

This clone was detected a few times. The chain links TRBV6-6 to TRBJ1-2; D unresolved. Germline CDR1 and CDR2: MNHNY and SVGAGI (reference sequence). Trimming left V 0 bases short and J 7 bases short, with 12 bases between. There are 14 residues in the CDR3. CDR3 sequence (DNA): TGTGCCAGCAGTTACTCGTCCAGAGACTCTGGCTACACCTTC. Translation gives CASSYSSRDSGYTF.

The rearrangement joins TRBV15 to TRBJ2-2; 10 positions match TRBD1. The CDR3 spans 15 residues. With 3 bases clipped from V and 3 bases from J, the junction kept 1 base outside the gene matches. CDR1 is LNHNV and CDR2 is YYDKDF in the germline V gene (reference sequence). The CDR3 DNA reads TGTGCCACCAGCAGGGGGACAGGGGACACCGGGGAGCTGTTTTTT. Translating it yields CATSRGTGDTGELFF.